Sequencing of this T cell receptor (beta chain) was carried out in a study of blood T cell repertoires in COVID-19. This CDR3 region has 14 residues. CDR1 MNHEY and CDR2 SVGEGT come from the germline V gene. Losses at the gene ends were 4 bases for V and 5 bases for J; bases not matched to a gene: 6. Sequencing used immunoSEQ multiplex PCR; TCRdb keeps in-frame clones, though not all of them. In the table there are roughly 150,000 clones, around 74% of which are singletons. Sequenced: peripheral blood. The receptor was derived from an elderly woman with acute or convalescent COVID-19. V and J are TRBV6-2 or TRBV6-3 and TRBJ2-5; TRBD2 agrees at 8 bases. The CDR3 sequence: CASSSLAGWETQYF. CDR3 DNA: TGTGCCAGCAGTTCTTTAGCGGGGTGGGAGACCCAGTACTTC.